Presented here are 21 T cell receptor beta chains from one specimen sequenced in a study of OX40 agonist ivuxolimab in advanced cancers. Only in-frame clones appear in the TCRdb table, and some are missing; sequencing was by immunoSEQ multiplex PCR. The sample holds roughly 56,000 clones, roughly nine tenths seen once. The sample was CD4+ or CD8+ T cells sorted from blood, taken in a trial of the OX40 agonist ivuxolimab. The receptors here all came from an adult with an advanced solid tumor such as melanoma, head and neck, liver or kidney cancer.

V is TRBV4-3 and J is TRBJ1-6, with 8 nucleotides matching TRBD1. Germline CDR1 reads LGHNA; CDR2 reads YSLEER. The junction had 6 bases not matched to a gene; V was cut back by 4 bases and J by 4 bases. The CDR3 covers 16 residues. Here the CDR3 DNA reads TGCGCCAGCAGCCGAGTAGACAGGGGATATAATTCACCCCTCCACTTT. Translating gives CASSRVDRGYNSPLHF.

The CDR3 DNA follows: TGTGCCAGTAGTTCCCGACAGAGTGCAACTAATGAAAAACTGTTTTTT. Its protein product is CASSSRQSATNEKLFF. V usage is TRBV19 and J usage is TRBJ1-4, with D possibly being TRBD1 (5 bases). The CDR3 has 16 amino acids. Germline-derived CDR1 and CDR2 are LNHDA and SQIVND (reference sequence). V lost 5 bases and J lost 0, with 13 bases in between. Full variable domain (rest looked up from reference TRBV19 and TRBJ1-4): DGGITQSPKYLFRKEGQNVTLSCEQNLNHDAMYWYRQDPGQGLRLIYYSQIVNDFQKGDIAEGYSVSREKKESFPLTVTSAQKNPTAFYLCASSSRQSATNEKLFFGSGTQLSVL.

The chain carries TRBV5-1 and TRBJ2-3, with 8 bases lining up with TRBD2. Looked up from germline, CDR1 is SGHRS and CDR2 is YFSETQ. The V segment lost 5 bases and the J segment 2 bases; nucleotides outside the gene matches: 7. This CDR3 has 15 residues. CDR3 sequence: CASRGGGRLTDTQYF. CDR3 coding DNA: TGCGCCAGCAGGGGCGGGGGGCGTCTCACAGATACGCAGTATTTT.

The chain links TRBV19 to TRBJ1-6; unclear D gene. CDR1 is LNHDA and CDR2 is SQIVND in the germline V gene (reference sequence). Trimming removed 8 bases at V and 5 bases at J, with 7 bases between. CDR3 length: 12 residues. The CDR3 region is CASQPNNSPLHF. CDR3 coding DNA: TGTGCCAGTCAGCCGAATAATTCACCCCTCCACTTT.

The CDR3 bases are TGTGCCAGCAGCTTGAGTATCGAGGGAGCGATCTTCTTC. Its protein product is CASSLSIEGAIFF. V is TRBV5-4 and J is TRBJ2-1; a weak D match, TRBD2 (5 bases). The V end lost 1 base, the J end lost 16 bases, and 18 bases lay between the germline ends. The germline CDR1 and CDR2 sequences are SGHNT and YYREEE (reference sequence). The CDR3 extends over 13 amino acids.

Here the CDR3 DNA reads TGTGCCTGGAGGGTTGGGGGGGGCGAGCAGTACTTC. The encoded protein is CAWRVGGGEQYF. This chain joins TRBV30 and TRBJ2-7; 7 bases fit TRBD2. CDR1 is GTSNPN, CDR2 SVGIG, per germline (reference sequence). The junction had 5 bases not matched to a gene; V was cut back by 3 bases and J by 6 bases. The CDR3 totals 12 residues.

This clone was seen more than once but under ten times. CDR3 in DNA: TGTGCCAGGGGAGTCCACACTGAAGCTTTCTTT. Translation gives CARGVHTEAFF. The chain employs TRBV2 and TRBJ1-1; D is uncertain. This CDR3 is 11 amino acids long. V dropped 9 bases and J dropped 3 bases, with 8 bases sitting between them. Germline V CDR1 and CDR2: SNHLY, FYNNEI. Using reference TRBV2 and TRBJ1-1 for the parts outside the CDR3, the full variable domain is EPEVTQTPSHQVTQMGQEVILRCVPISNHLYFYWYRQILGQKVEFLVSFYNNEISEKSEIFDDQFSVERPDGSNFTLKIRSTKLEDSAMYFCARGVHTEAFFGQGTRLTVV.

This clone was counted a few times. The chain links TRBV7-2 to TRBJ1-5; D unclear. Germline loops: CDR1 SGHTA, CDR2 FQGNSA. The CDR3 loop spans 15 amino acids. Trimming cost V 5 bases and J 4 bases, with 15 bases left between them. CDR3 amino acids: CASSPTRGANQPQHF. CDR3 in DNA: TGTGCCAGCAGCCCAACCCGGGGAGCTAATCAGCCCCAGCATTTT.

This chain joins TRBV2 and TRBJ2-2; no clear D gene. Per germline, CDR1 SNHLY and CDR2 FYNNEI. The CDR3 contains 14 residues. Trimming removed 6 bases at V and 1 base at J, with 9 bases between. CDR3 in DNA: TGTGCCAGCAGCAAATTTGTGAACACCGGGGAGCTGTTTTTT. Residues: CASSKFVNTGELFF.

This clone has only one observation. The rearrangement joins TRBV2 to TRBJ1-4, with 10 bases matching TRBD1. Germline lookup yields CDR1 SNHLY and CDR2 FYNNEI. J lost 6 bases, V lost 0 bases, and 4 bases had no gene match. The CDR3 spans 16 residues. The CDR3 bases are TGTGCCAGCAGTGAAGCGCGCGGGACAGGGGATGAAAAACTGTTTTTT. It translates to CASSEARGTGDEKLFF.

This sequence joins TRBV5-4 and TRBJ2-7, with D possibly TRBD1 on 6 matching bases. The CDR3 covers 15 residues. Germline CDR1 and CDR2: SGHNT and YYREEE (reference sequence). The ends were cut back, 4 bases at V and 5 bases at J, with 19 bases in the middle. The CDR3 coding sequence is TGTGCCAGCAGCAGACCGGGACATGATGTCAACGAGCAGTACTTC. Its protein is CASSRPGHDVNEQYF.

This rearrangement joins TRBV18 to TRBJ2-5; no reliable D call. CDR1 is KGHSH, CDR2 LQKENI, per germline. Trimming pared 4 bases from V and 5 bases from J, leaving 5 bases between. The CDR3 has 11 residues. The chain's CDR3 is CASSQAETQYF. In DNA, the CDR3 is TGTGCCAGCTCACAAGCGGAGACCCAGTACTTC.

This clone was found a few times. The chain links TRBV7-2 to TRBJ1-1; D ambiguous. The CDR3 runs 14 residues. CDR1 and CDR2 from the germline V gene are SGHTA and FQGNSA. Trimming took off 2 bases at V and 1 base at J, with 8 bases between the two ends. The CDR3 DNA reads TGTGCCAGCAGCTTATCAGGCGGGAACACTGAAGCTTTCTTT. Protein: CASSLSGGNTEAFF.

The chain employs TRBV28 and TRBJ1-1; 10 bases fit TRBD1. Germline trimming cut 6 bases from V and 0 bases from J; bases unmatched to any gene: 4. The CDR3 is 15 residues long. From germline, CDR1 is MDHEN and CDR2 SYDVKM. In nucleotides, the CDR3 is TGTGCCAGCAGGGGGACAGGGGTAGTGAACACTGAAGCTTTCTTT. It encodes CASRGTGVVNTEAFF.

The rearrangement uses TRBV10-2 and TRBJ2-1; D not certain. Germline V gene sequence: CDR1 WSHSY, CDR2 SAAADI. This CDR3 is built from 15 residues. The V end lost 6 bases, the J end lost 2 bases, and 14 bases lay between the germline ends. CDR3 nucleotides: TGCGCCAGCAGCCTGGACCTAGGGACCTACAATGAGCAGTTCTTC. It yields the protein CASSLDLGTYNEQFF.

This CDR3 reads CASSSGGGRPDGYTF. DNA of the CDR3: TGCGCCAGCAGCTCAGGGGGGGGGCGCCCAGATGGCTACACCTTC. The V call is TRBV5-1, the J call TRBJ1-2, with 7 bases that match TRBD1. J lost 6 bases, V lost 3 bases, and 11 bases had no gene match. The germline CDR1 and CDR2 sequences are SGHRS and YFSETQ. CDR3 size: 15 residues.

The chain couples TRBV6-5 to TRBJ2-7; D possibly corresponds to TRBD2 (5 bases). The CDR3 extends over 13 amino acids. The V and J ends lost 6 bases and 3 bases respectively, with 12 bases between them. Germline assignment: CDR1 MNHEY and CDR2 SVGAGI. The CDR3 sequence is CASRKGALYEQYF. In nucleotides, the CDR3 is TGTGCCAGCAGGAAGGGAGCGCTCTACGAGCAGTACTTC.

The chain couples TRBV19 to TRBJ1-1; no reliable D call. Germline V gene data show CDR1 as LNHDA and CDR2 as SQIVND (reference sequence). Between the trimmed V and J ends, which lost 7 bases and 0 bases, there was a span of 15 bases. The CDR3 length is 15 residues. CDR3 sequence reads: CASNSPRIMNTEAFF. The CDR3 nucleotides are TGTGCCAGTAATTCCCCCAGGATCATGAACACTGAAGCTTTCTTT.

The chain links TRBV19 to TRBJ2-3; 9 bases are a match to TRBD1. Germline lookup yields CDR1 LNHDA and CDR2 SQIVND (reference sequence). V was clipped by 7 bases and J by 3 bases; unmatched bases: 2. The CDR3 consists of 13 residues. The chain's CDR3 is CASKGQGTDTQYF. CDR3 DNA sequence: TGTGCCAGTAAGGGACAGGGTACAGATACGCAGTATTTT.

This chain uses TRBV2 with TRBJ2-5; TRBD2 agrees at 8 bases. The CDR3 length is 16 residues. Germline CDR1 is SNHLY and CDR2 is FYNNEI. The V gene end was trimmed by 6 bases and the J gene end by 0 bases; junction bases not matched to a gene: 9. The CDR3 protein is CASRVPGLEYQETQYF. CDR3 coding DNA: TGTGCCAGCAGAGTACCGGGACTAGAGTACCAAGAGACCCAGTACTTC.

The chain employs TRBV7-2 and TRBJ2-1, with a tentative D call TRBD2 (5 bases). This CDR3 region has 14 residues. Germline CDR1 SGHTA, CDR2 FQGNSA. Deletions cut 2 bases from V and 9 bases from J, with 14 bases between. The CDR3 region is CASSLSGIVTEQFF. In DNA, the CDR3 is TGTGCCAGCAGCTTATCCGGGATAGTCACTGAGCAGTTCTTC.